This T cell receptor (beta chain) was found in a study of CD8 T cells in Susac syndrome. With random hexamers, about 0.45 to 1 ug RNA was reverse transcribed. The amplification used immunoSEQ multiplex PCR on TCR beta CDR3; it spanned 54 Vbeta and 13 Jbeta. TCRdb redid the calling of the immunoSEQ multiplex PCR reads with MiXCR, one entry per CDR3 protein. The table has approximately 140,000 distinct CDR3 sequences, roughly 95% seen once. Sequencing of TCR beta was undertaken in CD8+ and CD4+ T cells derived from blood. It was treatment-naive patients with stable or active relapsing-remitting disease who made up the multiple sclerosis controls. This CDR3 is 13 amino acids long. CDR1 and CDR2 from the germline V gene are SEHNR and FQNEAQ (reference sequence). V shed 4 bases and J shed 12 bases, with 16 bases lying between them. Turning to this clonotype: Its antigen is unidentified.

Regarding the study as a whole: Individuals included in the TCR sequencing and HLA analysis were acknowledged by the study to be relatively few in number.

The sequenced material came from CD4+ T cells from PBMCs. The genes are TRBV7-9 and TRBJ2-1; D may be TRBD1 or TRBD2 (5 bases each). The clonotype originates from a human donor with multiple sclerosis. The CDR3 sequence: CASSSMMRDPQFF. As DNA, the CDR3 is TGTGCCAGCAGCTCCATGATGAGGGACCCGCAGTTCTTC.